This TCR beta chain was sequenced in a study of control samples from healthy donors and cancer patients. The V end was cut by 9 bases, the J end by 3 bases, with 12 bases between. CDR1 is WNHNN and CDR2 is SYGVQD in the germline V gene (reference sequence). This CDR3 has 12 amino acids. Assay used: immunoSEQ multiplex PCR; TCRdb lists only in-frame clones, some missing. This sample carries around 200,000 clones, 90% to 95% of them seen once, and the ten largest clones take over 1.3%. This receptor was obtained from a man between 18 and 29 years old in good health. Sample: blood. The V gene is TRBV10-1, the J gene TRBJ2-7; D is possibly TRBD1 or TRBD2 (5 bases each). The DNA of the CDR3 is TGCGCCAGTCCGGGGCGAAACTACGAGCAGTACTTC. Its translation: CASPGRNYEQYF.